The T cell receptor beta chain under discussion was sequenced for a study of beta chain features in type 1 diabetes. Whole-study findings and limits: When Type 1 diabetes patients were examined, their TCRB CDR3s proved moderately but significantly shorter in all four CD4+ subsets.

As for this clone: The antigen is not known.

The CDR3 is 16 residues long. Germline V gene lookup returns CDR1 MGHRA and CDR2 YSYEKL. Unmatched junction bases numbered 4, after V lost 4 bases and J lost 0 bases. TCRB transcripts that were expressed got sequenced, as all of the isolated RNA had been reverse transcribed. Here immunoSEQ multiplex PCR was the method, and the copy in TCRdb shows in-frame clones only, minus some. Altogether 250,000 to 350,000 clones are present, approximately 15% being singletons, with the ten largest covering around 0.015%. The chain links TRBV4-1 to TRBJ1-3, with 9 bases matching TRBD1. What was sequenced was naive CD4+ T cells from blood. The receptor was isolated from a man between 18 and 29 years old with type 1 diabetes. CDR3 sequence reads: CASSLSTGGSGNTIYF. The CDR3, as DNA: TGCGCCAGCAGCCTTTCGACAGGGGGCTCTGGAAACACCATATATTTT.